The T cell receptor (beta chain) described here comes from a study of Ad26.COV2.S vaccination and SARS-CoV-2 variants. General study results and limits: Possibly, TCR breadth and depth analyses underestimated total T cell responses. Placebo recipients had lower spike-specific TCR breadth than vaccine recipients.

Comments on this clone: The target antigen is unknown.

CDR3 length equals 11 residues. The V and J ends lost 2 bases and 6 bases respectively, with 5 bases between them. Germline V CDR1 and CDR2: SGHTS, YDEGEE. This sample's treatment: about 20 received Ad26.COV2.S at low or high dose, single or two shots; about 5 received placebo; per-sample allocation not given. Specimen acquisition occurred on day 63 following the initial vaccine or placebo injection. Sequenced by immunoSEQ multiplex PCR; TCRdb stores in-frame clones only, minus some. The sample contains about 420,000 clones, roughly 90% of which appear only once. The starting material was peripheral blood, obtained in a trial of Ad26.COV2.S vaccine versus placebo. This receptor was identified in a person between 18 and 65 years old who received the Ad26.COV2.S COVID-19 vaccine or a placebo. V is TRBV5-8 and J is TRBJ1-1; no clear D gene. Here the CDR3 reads CASSFSSEAFF. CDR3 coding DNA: TGTGCCAGCAGCTTTTCATCTGAAGCTTTCTTT.